Presented here are 12 T cell receptor beta chains from one specimen sequenced in a study of cytomegalovirus exposure and HLA in healthy donors. This table comes from immunoSEQ multiplex PCR, and its TCRdb copy is limited to in-frame clones, with some not included. The profile shows approximately 150,000 clones, over 80% of them singletons. Sequencing was performed on PBMCs. Receptors originate from a man younger than 45 in good health and CMV-seropositive.

This clone has just a few counts. This chain joins TRBV5-1 and TRBJ2-3; TRBD1 might be the D (8 bases). The CDR3 consists of 14 residues. V was cut by 5 bases and J by 3 bases, with 13 bases left in between. CDR1 and CDR2 from the germline V gene are SGHRS and YFSETQ. The CDR3 nucleotides are TGCGCCAGCAGTGGACAGGGAGGGACAGATACGCAGTATTTT. Translation gives CASSGQGGTDTQYF.

The rearrangement links TRBV30 to TRBJ2-5; 13 nucleotides line up with TRBD2. Germline assignment: CDR1 GTSNPN and CDR2 SVGIG (reference sequence). CDR3 length: 17 residues. With 3 bases clipped from V and 1 base from J, the junction kept 8 bases outside the gene matches. In DNA form, the CDR3 reads TGTGCCTGGAGCGCCGGGACTAGCGGGGCGCTCCAAGAGACCCAGTACTTC. Translated, it gives CAWSAGTSGALQETQYF.

This chain links TRBV19 with TRBJ2-7, with no clear D. The CDR3 extends over 15 amino acids. Germline CDR1 LNHDA, CDR2 SQIVND (reference sequence). Trimming cost V 3 bases and J 2 bases, with 14 bases left between them. The CDR3 nucleotides are TGTGCCAGTAGTATTGACTCCCATTTAGCCTACGAGCAGTACTTC. This codes for CASSIDSHLAYEQYF.

This clone occurred a few times. The chain carries TRBV2 and TRBJ2-5; the match to TRBD1 covers 9 bases. Germline CDR1 and CDR2: SNHLY and FYNNEI. The ends lost 5 bases at V and 2 bases at J; junction bases unmatched: 6. The CDR3 contains 15 residues. In nucleotides, the CDR3 is TGTGCCAGCAGTATACAGGGGGCGCCTCAAGAGACCCAGTACTTC. This sequence encodes CASSIQGAPQETQYF.

The rearrangement links TRBV7-9 to TRBJ1-4; no clear D gene. Germline V lookup: CDR1 SEHNR, CDR2 FQNEAQ (reference sequence). There are 14 residues in the CDR3. Trimming removed 5 bases at V and 1 base at J, with 8 bases between. CDR3: CASSPGGTNEKLFF. CDR3 nucleotides: TGTGCCAGCAGCCCAGGAGGAACTAATGAAAAACTGTTTTTT.

The chain couples TRBV9 to TRBJ2-7, with D possibly being TRBD2 (6 bases). This CDR3 is 14 amino acids long. In germline, CDR1 is SGDLS, CDR2 YYNGEE. Trimming pared 2 bases from V and 5 bases from J, leaving 14 bases between. CDR3 DNA sequence: TGTGCCAGCAGCGTGGGGGGAGCCGGGGACGAGCAGTACTTC. Its protein is CASSVGGAGDEQYF.

The V call is TRBV7-2, the J call TRBJ2-1; D is unresolved. The CDR3 spans 13 residues. Trimming took off 5 bases at V and 1 base at J, with 6 bases between the two ends. The germline gives CDR1 SGHTA, CDR2 FQGNSA. CDR3 residues: CASSPGSYNEQFF. DNA for the CDR3: TGTGCCAGCAGCCCCGGGTCCTACAATGAGCAGTTCTTC.

The chain couples TRBV7-6 to TRBJ2-5; D may be TRBD2 (6 bases). The germline V gene has CDR1 SGHVS and CDR2 FNYEAQ. Trimming cost V 8 bases and J 5 bases, with 18 bases left between them. The CDR3 runs to 14 residues. DNA of the CDR3: TGTGCCAGCGTCCCCAGTCTAGCGAACGAGACCCAGTACTTC. As protein: CASVPSLANETQYF.

V and J are TRBV5-1 and TRBJ2-5; 9 bases are shared with TRBD1. The CDR3 sequence is 17 residues long. V was pared by 4 bases and J by 5 bases, with 15 bases of the junction left unmatched. Germline CDR1 is SGHRS and CDR2 is YFSETQ. Here the CDR3 reads CASSLQPPGTGYETQYF. The CDR3 DNA follows: TGCGCCAGCAGCCTCCAACCTCCCGGGACAGGGTACGAGACCCAGTACTTC.

The chain links TRBV5-6 to TRBJ2-4; 15 positions agree with TRBD2. V gave up 9 bases and J gave up 4 bases; unmatched junction bases: 14. Germline V gene lookup returns CDR1 SGHDT and CDR2 YYEEEE. The CDR3 has 18 residues. The CDR3 DNA reads TGTGCCACCACCCAGGGACTAGCGGGGGGACAAGGGAAAAACATTCAGTACTTC. It yields the protein CATTQGLAGGQGKNIQYF.

This clone was seen only a few times. J is TRBJ2-5 and V is TRBV5-4; 11 nucleotides match TRBD2. The CDR3 is 18 residues long. V shed 4 bases, J shed 0 bases, and the junction held 11 bases outside the gene matches. Germline V gene data show CDR1 as SGHNT and CDR2 as YYREEE (reference sequence). CDR3 residues: CASSGSDSGGEYQETQYF. DNA for the CDR3: TGTGCCAGCAGCGGCTCAGATAGCGGGGGGGAGTACCAAGAGACCCAGTACTTC. Drawing the rest from reference TRBV5-4 and TRBJ2-5, the complete variable domain is ETGVTQSPTHLIKTRGQQVTLRCSSQSGHNTVSWYQQALGQGPQFIFQYYREEENGRGNFPPRFSGLQFPNYSSELNVNALELDDSALYLCASSGSDSGGEYQETQYFGPGTRLLVL.

This clone was detected only a few times. The DNA for the CDR3 is TGTGCCAGCAGCCCACAGGGGGCCGGATCACCCCTCCACTTT. Amino acid sequence: CASSPQGAGSPLHF. V and J are TRBV14 and TRBJ1-6; 9 bases agree with TRBD1. This CDR3 is built from 14 residues. The V gene's germline CDR1 is SGHDN and CDR2 FVKESK. J gave up 10 bases and V 4 bases, and 5 bases lay outside the gene matches.